This record concerns one TCR beta chain sequence. Its antigen specificity is not known. Base qualities were left out, and no much larger clone turns up one base away. TCRbeta CDR3 regions were amplified from genomic DNA by means of the immunoSEQ Assay, a bias-controlled multiplex PCR. In the source study's methods: Within the assay, amplification of reference gene primers was used to estimate how many nucleated cells each sample contained. To quantify the absolute abundance of each unique TCRbeta CDR3 rearrangement, sequence reads were collapsed and filtered. For each sample, productive Simpson clonality was calculated as the square root of Simpson's diversity index across productive rearrangements. TCRdb stores this immuneACCESS table with in-frame sequences only. Part of the clones is absent; in the studies checked, under half of the shortfall reflects unresolved V genes, and no reason is known for the rest. Clone size and V and J calls were adopted from that table, with D and trimming inferred from the DNA. This sample holds more than 50,000 clones; about 78% were observed only once. The top ten clonotypes cover around half of the sample.

These data belong to a study of blood T cell repertoires in COVID-19 (dated by TCRdb to 2020 to 2022). With regard to the full study: The collaborator samples originated in the United States, Italy and Spain and spanned the acute and convalescent phases of COVID-19. The repertoires were released in a freely available public database meant as a resource for research on the immune response to SARS-CoV-2. Deeply sampled blood TCRbeta repertoires from subjects exposed to, actively infected with, or recovered from COVID-19 were included in the dataset. The prospective study material was composed of cDNA or gDNA derived from T cells, B-cell-depleted T cells, or PBMCs. Where available, HLA class I and class II types were obtained from metadata supplied by the sample provider rather than from assay-based typing. A de-identified subject ID, COVID-19 status, age in years and sex were almost always included in the sample metadata. Samples came from the ongoing ImmuneRACE study (first 160 participants) plus 1,254 subjects from 6 global collaborators.

The collaborating institutions used their own protocols to collect whole blood in K2EDTA tubes. For TCRbeta analysis, collaborators shipped samples in one of three forms: frozen whole blood, isolated PBMCs, or DNA extracted from either of those sample types. Broad study findings and their caveats: How much clinical and demographic metadata was included differed by source and by participant, and the metadata was provided uncurated.

The CDR3 starts with the cysteine, ends with the phenylalanine, and has 13 residues. Here the CDR3 DNA is all that survives: 39 bases in frame from base 1. The junction carries 6 bases between V and J, which are trimmed by 1 base and 2 bases respectively. CDR1 and CDR2, per the germline V gene, are SGHRS and YFSETQ. Sample: peripheral blood. The sequence is built from TRBV5-1 and TRBJ2-5, with an unclear D gene assignment. This clonotype originated in a woman aged 80 or older with acute or convalescent COVID-19. CDR3 loop: CASSLPSQETQYF. The bases read TGCGCCAGCAGCTTGCCTTCTCAAGAGACCCAGTACTTC.